Shown below are 12 T cell receptor beta chains from a single sample sequenced in a study of T cells in Graves' hyperthyroidism and ophthalmopathy. Researchers took RNA transcripts and amplified the TCR beta CDR3 regions from them. During a first-round RT-PCR of the TCR CDR3, the HTBI primer set was used. Each CDR3 protein is one row after TCRdb ran MiXCR on the multiplex PCR reads. The sample lists approximately 600,000 distinct CDR3 sequences; around 15% were seen once. The source material was blood. The receptors were gathered from a woman between 25 and 40 years old with Graves' hyperthyroidism.

This clonotype was recorded many times. The chain links TRBV7-8 to TRBJ2-2; TRBD2 aligns across 12 bases. The CDR3 runs to 16 residues. From germline, CDR1 is SGHVS and CDR2 FQNEAQ. Trimming removed 5 bases from V and 6 bases from J; junction bases left unmatched: 7. The CDR3 sequence: CASSPSGRAGAGELFF. The CDR3, as DNA: TGTGCCAGCAGCCCTAGCGGGAGGGCCGGGGCCGGGGAGCTGTTTTTT.

The table lists this clonotype with many counts. The J gene is TRBJ2-1, the V gene TRBV28; D is ambiguous. V lost 5 bases, J lost 6 bases, and 23 bases lay in between. Looked up from germline, CDR1 is MDHEN and CDR2 is SYDVKM. This CDR3 contains 17 residues. This CDR3 reads CASSPSSTWSLINEQFF. CDR3 in DNA: TGTGCCAGCAGTCCCTCCTCGACCTGGAGCCTCATCAATGAGCAGTTCTTC.

Concerning this clonotype itself: Given a much more abundant clone one base away, this may be a read error. CDR3 sequence: CASSLADTSYNEQLF. CDR3 DNA: TGCGCCAGCAGCTTGGCGGATACCTCCTACAATGAGCAGCTCTTC. The chain recombines TRBV5-1 with TRBJ2-1; no clear D. The CDR3 contains 15 residues. Germline V gene data show CDR1 as SGHRS and CDR2 as YFSETQ.

This clonotype was seen ten or more times. As DNA, the CDR3 is TGTGCCAGCAGTTTTGGTAGAGTCTATGGCTACACCTTC. Translated, it gives CASSFGRVYGYTF. The chain links TRBV27 to TRBJ1-2, with D unresolved. Germline values: CDR1 MNHEY, CDR2 SMNVEV (reference sequence). V was clipped by 3 bases and J by 4 bases, with 9 bases between them. CDR3 length: 13 amino acids.

J is TRBJ1-5 and V is TRBV6-1; 10 nucleotides agree with TRBD1. The length of the CDR3 is 15 residues. The J segment lost 7 bases and the V segment lost 5 bases, leaving 8 bases of the junction unmatched. Germline values: CDR1 MNHNS, CDR2 SASEGT. The CDR3: CASSTRQGAGQPQHF. The CDR3 DNA reads TGTGCCAGCAGTACTAGACAGGGGGCGGGGCAGCCCCAGCATTTT.

V gene TRBV30 combines with J gene TRBJ2-5; D unresolved. Germline CDR1 reads GTSNPN; CDR2 reads SVGIG (reference sequence). Trimming took off 5 bases at V and 14 bases at J, with 18 bases between the two ends. The CDR3 covers 11 residues. The chain's CDR3 is CAWSYGSAYYF. CDR3 in DNA: TGTGCCTGGTCATATGGGTCAGCTTACTACTTC.

This clonotype was seen a few times. The chain uses TRBV19 and TRBJ2-2; TRBD1 matches at 10 bases. CDR3 length: 16 amino acids. V lost 3 bases to trimming and J lost 4 bases; unmatched junction nucleotides: 5. CDR1 is LNHDA, CDR2 SQIVND, per germline (reference sequence). CDR3 amino acids: CASSIIRTGGTGELFF. DNA of the CDR3: TGTGCCAGTAGTATTATTAGGACAGGGGGCACCGGGGAGCTGTTTTTT. The full variable domain, in which reference TRBV19 and TRBJ2-2 provide the parts outside the CDR3, is DGGITQSPKYLFRKEGQNVTLSCEQNLNHDAMYWYRQDPGQGLRLIYYSQIVNDFQKGDIAEGYSVSREKKESFPLTVTSAQKNPTAFYLCASSIIRTGGTGELFFGEGSRLTVL.

The genes are TRBV7-3 and TRBJ2-1; 10 nucleotides agree with TRBD2. Trimming at V came to 2 bases and at J to 0 bases, leaving 4 bases not matched to a gene. The germline CDR1 and CDR2 sequences are SGHTA and FQGTGA. There are 17 residues in the CDR3. CDR3 sequence reads: CASSLLGLASSYNEQFF. CDR3 DNA: TGTGCCAGCAGCTTATTGGGACTAGCGAGCTCCTACAATGAGCAGTTCTTC.

In its sample, this clonotype was seen a few times. The V gene is TRBV28, the J gene TRBJ1-2; 10 nucleotides match TRBD1. CDR3 length: 15 amino acids. Per germline, CDR1 MDHEN and CDR2 SYDVKM. V shed 3 bases and J 8 bases; nucleotides not matched to a gene: 9. The chain's CDR3 is CASSFSGTGVEGYTF. DNA for the CDR3: TGTGCCAGCAGTTTCTCAGGGACAGGGGTGGAGGGCTACACCTTC.

V usage is TRBV19 and J usage is TRBJ2-1; TRBD2 agrees at 14 bases. Germline-derived CDR1 and CDR2 are LNHDA and SQIVND (reference sequence). This CDR3 is built from 17 residues. With V trimmed by 0 bases and J by 6 bases, 4 bases remained unmatched. This chain's CDR3 is CASSIEGGLAGANEQFF. The CDR3 DNA reads TGTGCCAGTAGTATAGAGGGGGGACTAGCGGGAGCCAATGAGCAGTTCTTC.

V is TRBV4-3 and J is TRBJ1-4; the D is unclear. This CDR3 has 18 residues. V was shortened by 0 bases and J by 3 bases, with 17 bases between the two germline ends. Germline V gene lookup returns CDR1 LGHNA and CDR2 YSLEER. The CDR3 bases are TGCGCCAGCAGCCAAGATTGGATTCTGGGCTTGGCTAATGAAAAACTGTTTTTT. Protein product: CASSQDWILGLANEKLFF.

V usage is TRBV7-2 and J usage is TRBJ2-2; 7 bases match TRBD2. Unmatched junction bases numbered 4, after V lost 2 bases and J lost 7 bases. Germline V gene sequence: CDR1 SGHTA, CDR2 FQGNSA. CDR3 length: 14 amino acids. CDR3 amino acids: CASSLMSGGGELFF. The CDR3 coding sequence is TGTGCCAGCAGCTTAATGTCGGGGGGCGGGGAGCTGTTTTTT.